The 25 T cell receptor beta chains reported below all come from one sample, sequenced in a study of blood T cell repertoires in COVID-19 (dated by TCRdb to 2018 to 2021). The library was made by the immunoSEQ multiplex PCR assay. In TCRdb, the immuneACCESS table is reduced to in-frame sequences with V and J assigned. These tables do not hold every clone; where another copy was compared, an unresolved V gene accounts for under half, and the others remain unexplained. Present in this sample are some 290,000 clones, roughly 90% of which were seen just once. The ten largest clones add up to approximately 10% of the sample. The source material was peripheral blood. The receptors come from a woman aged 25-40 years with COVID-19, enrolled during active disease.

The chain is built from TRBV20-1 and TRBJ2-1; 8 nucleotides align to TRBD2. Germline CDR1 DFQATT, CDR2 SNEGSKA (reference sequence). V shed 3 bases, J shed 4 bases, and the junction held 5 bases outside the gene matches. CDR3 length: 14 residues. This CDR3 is CSASAGGGYNEQFF. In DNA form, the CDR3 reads TGCAGTGCTAGTGCGGGAGGTGGGTACAATGAGCAGTTCTTC.

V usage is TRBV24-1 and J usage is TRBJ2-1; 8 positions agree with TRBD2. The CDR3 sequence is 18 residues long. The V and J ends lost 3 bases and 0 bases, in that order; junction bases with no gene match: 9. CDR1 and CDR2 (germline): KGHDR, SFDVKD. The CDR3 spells CATSDPSGSGSSYNEQFF. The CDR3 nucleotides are TGTGCCACCAGTGATCCCTCGGGGAGCGGGAGCTCCTACAATGAGCAGTTCTTC.

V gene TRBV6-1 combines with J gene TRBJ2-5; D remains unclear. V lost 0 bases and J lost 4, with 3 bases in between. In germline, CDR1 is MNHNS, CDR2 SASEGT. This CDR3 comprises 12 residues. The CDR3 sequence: CASSEARETQYF. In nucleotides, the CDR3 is TGTGCCAGCAGTGAAGCGCGAGAGACCCAGTACTTC.

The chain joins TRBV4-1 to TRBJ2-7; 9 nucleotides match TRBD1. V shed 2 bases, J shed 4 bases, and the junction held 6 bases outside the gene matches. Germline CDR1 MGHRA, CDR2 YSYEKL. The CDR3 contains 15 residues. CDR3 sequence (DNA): TGCGCCAGCAGCCAATCGGACAGGGGCGTATACGAGCAGTACTTC. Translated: CASSQSDRGVYEQYF.

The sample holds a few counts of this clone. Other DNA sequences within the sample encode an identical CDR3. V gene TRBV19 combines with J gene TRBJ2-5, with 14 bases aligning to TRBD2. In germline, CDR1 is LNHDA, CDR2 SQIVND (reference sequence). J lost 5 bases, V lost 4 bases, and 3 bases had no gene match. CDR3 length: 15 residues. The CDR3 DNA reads TGTGCCAGTAGTACCGGACTAGCGGGAGGTGAGACCCAGTACTTC. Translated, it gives CASSTGLAGGETQYF. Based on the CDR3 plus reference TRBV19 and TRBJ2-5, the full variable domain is DGGITQSPKYLFRKEGQNVTLSCEQNLNHDAMYWYRQDPGQGLRLIYYSQIVNDFQKGDIAEGYSVSREKKESFPLTVTSAQKNPTAFYLCASSTGLAGGETQYFGPGTRLLVL.

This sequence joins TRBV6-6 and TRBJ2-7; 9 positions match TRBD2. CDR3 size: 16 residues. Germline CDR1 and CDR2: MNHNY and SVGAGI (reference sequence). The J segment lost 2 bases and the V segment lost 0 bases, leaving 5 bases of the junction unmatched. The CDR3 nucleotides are TGTGCCAGCAGTTACTCCCTAGCGGGAAGAACCTACGAGCAGTACTTC. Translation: CASSYSLAGRTYEQYF.

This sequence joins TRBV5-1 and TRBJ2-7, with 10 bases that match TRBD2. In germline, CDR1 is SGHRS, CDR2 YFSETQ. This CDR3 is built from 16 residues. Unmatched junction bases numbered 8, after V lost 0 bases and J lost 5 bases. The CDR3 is CASSLETSGILNEQYF. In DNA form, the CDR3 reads TGCGCCAGCAGCTTGGAAACTAGCGGGATTTTAAACGAGCAGTACTTC.

The CDR3 region has the DNA TGTGCTAGTGGTCTCCAGGCGGGACTAGGTTTAGATGAGCAGTTCTTC. Translated, it gives CASGLQAGLGLDEQFF. V is TRBV12-5 and J is TRBJ2-1; 8 positions match TRBD2. This CDR3 has 16 residues. The V gene's germline CDR1 is LGHNT and CDR2 FRNRAP. The V gene end was trimmed by 5 bases and the J gene end by 8 bases; junction bases not matched to a gene: 14.

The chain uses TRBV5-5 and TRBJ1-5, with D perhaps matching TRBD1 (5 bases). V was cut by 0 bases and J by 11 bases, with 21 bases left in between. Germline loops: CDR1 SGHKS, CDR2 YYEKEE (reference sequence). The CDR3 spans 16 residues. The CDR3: CASSLVGQPGVWAQHF. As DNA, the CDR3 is TGTGCCAGCAGCTTGGTAGGGCAGCCGGGGGTATGGGCCCAGCATTTT.

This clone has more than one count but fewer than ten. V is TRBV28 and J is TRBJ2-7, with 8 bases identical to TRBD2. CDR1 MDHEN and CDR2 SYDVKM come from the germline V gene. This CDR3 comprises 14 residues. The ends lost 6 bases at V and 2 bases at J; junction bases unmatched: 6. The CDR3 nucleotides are TGTGCCAGCAGCGGGACTAGTGCTACCTACGAGCAGTACTTC. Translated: CASSGTSATYEQYF.

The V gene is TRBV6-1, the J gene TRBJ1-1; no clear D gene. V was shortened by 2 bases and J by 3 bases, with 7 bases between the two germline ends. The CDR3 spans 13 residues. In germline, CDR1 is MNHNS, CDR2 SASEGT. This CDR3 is CASSETKHTEAFF. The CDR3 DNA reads TGTGCCAGCAGTGAAACGAAGCACACTGAAGCTTTCTTT.

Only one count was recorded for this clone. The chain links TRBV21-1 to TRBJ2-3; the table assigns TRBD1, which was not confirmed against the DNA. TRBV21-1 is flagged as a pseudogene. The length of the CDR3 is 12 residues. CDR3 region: CASSPGRDTQYF. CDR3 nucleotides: TGTGCCAGCAGCCCAGGGCGGGATACGCAGTATTTT.

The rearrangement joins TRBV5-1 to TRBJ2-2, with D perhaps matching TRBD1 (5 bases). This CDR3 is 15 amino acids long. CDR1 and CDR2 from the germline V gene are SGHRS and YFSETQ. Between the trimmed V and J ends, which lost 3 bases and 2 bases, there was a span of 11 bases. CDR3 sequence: CASSSDTLNTGELFF. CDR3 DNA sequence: TGCGCCAGCAGCTCGGACACCCTAAACACCGGGGAGCTGTTTTTT.

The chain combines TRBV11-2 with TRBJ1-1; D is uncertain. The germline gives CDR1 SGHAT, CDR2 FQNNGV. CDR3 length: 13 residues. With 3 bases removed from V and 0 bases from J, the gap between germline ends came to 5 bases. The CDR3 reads CASSFEMNTEAFF. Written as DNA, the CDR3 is TGTGCCAGCAGCTTTGAGATGAACACTGAAGCTTTCTTT.

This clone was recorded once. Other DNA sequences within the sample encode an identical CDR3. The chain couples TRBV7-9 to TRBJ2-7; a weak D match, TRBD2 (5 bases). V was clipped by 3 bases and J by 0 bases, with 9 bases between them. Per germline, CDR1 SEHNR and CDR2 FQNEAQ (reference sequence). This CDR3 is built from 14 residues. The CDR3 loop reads CASSLSGISYEQYF. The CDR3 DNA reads TGTGCCAGCAGCTTGTCCGGGATCTCCTACGAGCAGTACTTC. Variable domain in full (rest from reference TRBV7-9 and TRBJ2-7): DTGVSQNPRHKITKRGQNVTFRCDPISEHNRLYWYRQTLGQGPEFLTYFQNEAQLEKSRLLSDRFSAERPKGSFSTLEIQRTEQGDSAMYLCASSLSGISYEQYFGPGTRLTVT.

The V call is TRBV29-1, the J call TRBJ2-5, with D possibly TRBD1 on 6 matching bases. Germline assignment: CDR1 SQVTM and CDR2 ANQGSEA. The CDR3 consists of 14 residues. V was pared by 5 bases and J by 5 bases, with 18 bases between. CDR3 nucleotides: TGCAGCGTTACCAGAGGACAGCACGGGGAGACCCAGTACTTC. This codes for CSVTRGQHGETQYF.

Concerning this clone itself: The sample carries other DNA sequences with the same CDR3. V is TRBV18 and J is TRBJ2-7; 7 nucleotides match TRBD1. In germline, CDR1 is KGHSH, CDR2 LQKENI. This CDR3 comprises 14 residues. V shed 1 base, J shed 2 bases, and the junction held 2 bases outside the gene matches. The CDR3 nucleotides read TGTGCCAGCTCACCACGAGACAGGGCCTACGAGCAGTACTTC. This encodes CASSPRDRAYEQYF.

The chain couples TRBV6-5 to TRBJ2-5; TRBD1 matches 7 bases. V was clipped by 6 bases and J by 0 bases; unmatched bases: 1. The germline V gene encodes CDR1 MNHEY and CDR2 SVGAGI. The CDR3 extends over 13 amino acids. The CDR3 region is CASRDRYQETQYF. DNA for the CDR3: TGTGCCAGCAGGGACAGGTACCAAGAGACCCAGTACTTC.

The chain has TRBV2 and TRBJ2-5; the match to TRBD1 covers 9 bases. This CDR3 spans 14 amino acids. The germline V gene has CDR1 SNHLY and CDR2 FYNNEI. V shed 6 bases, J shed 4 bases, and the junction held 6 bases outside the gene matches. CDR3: CASRAPGQGETQYF. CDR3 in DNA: TGTGCCAGCAGAGCTCCGGGACAGGGAGAGACCCAGTACTTC.

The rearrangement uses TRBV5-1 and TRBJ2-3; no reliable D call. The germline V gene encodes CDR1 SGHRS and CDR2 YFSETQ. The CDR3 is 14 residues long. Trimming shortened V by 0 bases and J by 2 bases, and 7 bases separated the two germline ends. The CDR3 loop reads CASSLERTTDTQYF. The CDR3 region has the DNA TGCGCCAGCAGCTTGGAGCGCACCACAGATACGCAGTATTTT.

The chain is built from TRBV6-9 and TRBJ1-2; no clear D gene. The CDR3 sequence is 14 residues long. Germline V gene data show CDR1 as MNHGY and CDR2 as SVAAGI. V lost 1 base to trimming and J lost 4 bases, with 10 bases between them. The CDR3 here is CASSYYRLRYGYTF. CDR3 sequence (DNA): TGTGCCAGCAGTTATTACCGACTACGCTATGGCTACACCTTC.

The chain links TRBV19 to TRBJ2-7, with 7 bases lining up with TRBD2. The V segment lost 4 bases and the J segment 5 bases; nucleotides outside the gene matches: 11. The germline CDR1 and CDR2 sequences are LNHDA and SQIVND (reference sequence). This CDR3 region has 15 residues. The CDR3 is CASSSSGTGGNEQYF. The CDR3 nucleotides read TGTGCCAGTAGTAGTTCTGGGACGGGAGGCAACGAGCAGTACTTC.

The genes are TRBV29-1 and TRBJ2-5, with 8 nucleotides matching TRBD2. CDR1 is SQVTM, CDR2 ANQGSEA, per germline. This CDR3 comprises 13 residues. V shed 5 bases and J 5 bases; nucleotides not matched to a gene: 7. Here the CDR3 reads CSVLREGRETQYF. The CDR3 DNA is TGCAGCGTTCTACGGGAGGGCCGGGAGACCCAGTACTTC.

CDR3 nucleotides: TGTGCCTGCCAACAGGGTTACGAGCAGTACTTC. Its translation: CACQQGYEQYF. The V gene is TRBV30, the J gene TRBJ2-7; tentative D call: TRBD1 (6 bases). Between the trimmed V and J ends, which lost 6 bases and 4 bases, there was a span of 10 bases. Germline assignment: CDR1 GTSNPN and CDR2 SVGIG (reference sequence). The CDR3 is made up of 11 amino acids.

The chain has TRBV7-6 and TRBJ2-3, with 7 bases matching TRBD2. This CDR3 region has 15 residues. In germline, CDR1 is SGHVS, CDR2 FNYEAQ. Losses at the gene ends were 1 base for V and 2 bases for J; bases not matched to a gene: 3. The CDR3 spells CASSLGGGFTDTQYF. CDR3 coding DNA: TGTGCCAGCAGCTTAGGGGGGGGTTTCACAGATACGCAGTATTTT. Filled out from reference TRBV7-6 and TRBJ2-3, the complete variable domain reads GAGVSQSPRYKVTKRGQDVALRCDPISGHVSLYWYRQALGQGPEFLTYFNYEAQQDKSGLPNDRFSAERPEGSISTLTIQRTEQRDSAMYRCASSLGGGFTDTQYFGPGTRLTVL.